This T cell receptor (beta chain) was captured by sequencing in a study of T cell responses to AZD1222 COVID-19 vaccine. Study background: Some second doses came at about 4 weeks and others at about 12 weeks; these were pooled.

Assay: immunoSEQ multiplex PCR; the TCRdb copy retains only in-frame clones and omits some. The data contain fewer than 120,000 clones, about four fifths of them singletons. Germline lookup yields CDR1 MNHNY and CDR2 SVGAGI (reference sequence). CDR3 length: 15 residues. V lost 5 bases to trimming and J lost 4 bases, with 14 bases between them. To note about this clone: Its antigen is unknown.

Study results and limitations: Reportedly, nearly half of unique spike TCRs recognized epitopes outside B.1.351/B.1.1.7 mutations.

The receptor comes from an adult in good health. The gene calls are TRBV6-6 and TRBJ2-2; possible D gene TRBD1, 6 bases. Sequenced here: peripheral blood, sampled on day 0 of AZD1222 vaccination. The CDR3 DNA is TGTGCCAGCAGTCCAGACAGGCGCAGCACCGGGGAGCTGTTTTTT. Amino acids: CASSPDRRSTGELFF.